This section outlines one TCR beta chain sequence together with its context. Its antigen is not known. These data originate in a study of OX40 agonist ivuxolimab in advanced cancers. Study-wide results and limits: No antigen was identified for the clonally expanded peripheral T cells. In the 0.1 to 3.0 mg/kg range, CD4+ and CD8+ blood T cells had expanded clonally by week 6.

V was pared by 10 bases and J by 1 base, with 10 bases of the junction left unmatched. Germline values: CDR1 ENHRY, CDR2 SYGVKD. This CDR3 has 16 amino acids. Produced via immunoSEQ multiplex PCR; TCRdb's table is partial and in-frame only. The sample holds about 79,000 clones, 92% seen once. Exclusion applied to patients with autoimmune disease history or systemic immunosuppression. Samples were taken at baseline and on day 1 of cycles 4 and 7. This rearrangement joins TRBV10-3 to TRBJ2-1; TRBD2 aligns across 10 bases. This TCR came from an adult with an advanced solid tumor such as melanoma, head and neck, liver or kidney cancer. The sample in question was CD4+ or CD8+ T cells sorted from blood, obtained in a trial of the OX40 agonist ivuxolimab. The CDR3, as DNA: TGTGCCACCTTTCCCTTTAGCGGGAGGTCCTACAATGAGCAGTTCTTC. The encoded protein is CATFPFSGRSYNEQFF.